The entry below describes one T cell receptor (beta chain). Its cognate antigen is unknown. Used for diagnoses were clinical symptoms, serum thyroxine and TRAb, thyroid ultrasound and orbital computed tomography. This specimen comes from a study of T cells in Graves' hyperthyroidism and ophthalmopathy. Overall study results and limits: A 13 V-J model separated ophthalmopathy from stable hyperthyroidism. Among thyroid clonotypes expanded above 0.001, most also appeared in blood.

TCR beta CDR3 sequences were amplified from RNA transcripts. TCR CDR3 underwent first-round RT-PCR with the HTBI primer set. MiXCR, run by TCRdb on the multiplex PCR reads, gives a single entry per CDR3 protein. The table records around 660,000 distinct CDR3 sequences, 45% of them present only once. From germline, CDR1 is SQVTM and CDR2 ANQGSEA. There are 12 residues in the CDR3. Trimming took off 4 bases at V and 5 bases at J, with 11 bases between the two ends. The TCR sequence derives from an adult man with Graves' disease, either hyperthyroidism or ophthalmopathy (not recorded which). J is TRBJ1-2 and V is TRBV29-1; D not certain. The specimen was peripheral blood or thyroid tissue (not recorded which). CDR3 region: CSVAREGYGYTF. The CDR3, as DNA: TGCAGCGTTGCTCGCGAGGGTTATGGCTACACCTTC.